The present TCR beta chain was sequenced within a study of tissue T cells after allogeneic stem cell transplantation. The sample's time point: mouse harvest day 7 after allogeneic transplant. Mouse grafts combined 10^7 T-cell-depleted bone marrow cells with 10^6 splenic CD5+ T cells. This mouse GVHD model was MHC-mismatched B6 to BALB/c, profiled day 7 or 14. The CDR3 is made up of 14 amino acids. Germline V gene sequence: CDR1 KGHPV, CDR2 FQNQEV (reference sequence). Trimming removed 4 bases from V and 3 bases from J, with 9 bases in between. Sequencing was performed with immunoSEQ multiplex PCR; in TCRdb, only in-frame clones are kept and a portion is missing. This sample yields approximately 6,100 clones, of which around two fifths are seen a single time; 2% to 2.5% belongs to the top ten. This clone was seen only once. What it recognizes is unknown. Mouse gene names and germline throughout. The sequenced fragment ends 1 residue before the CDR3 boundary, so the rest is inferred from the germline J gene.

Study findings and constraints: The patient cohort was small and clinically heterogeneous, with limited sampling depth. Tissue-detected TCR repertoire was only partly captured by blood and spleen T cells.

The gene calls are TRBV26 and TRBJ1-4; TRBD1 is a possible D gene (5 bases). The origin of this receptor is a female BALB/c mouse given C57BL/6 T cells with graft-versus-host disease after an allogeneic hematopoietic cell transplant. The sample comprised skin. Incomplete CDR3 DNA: TGTGCCAGCAGTCCCCAGGGCGCCAACGAAAGATTATTT. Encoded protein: CASSPQGANERLF. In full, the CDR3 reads CASSPQGANERLFF.